This is a list of T cell receptor beta chains from one sample in a study of tumour-infiltrating T cells in Burkitt lymphoma. Repertoires were generated with immunoSEQ multiplex PCR, while TCRdb's copy carries only in-frame clones and drops some. Of 1,200 or so clones in the sample, approximately 20% were seen once. Sequencing was carried out using tumor tissue. Receptor source: a human donor with Burkitt lymphoma. Each CDR3 is given with its conserved first and last residue. D genes are given only for firm matches. For some rows the clone size is stated as once, few or many, or as a class when expanded; others skip it.

TRBV4-3	-	TRBD1	TRBJ1-2	CASSQDRAGGRVGGYTF
TRBV10-3	few	-	TRBJ2-5	CAVRAAAQETQYF
TRBV30	-	-	TRBJ1-2	CAWSAGLNYGYTF
TRBV5-1	large	-	TRBJ1-5	CASSFEGDQPQHF
TRBV15	few	TRBD1	TRBJ1-4	CATSHGGQGPNEKLFF
TRBV6-6	-	-	TRBJ1-2	CASSLGGESYGYTF
TRBV5-6	few	TRBD1	TRBJ2-1	CASSLGPGQEINEQFF
TRBV18	-	TRBD1	TRBJ1-6	CASSPTTGDSSPLHF
TRBV6-4	large	-	TRBJ2-2	CASSTSLTGELFF
TRBV7-9	large	-	TRBJ1-2	CASQPFKGYTF
TRBV5-6	-	-	TRBJ1-3	CASSLRGPSGNTIYF
TRBV4-1	few	-	TRBJ2-1	CASSQDGNYNEQFF